Here is one T cell receptor beta chain with its context. This record comes from a study of control samples from healthy donors and cancer patients. Clones were read by immunoSEQ multiplex PCR, and TCRdb kept only the in-frame ones, dropping some. The repertoire holds about 140,000 clones, with about 89% as singletons. Sequencing input: blood. The receptor comes from a man aged 18 to 30 in good health.

CDR3 nucleotide sequence: TGCGCCAGCAGCGGCTACACACCAGGGGGGTATTTTTACAATGAGCAGTTCTTC. Protein sequence: CASSGYTPGGYFYNEQFF. The chain uses TRBV5-1 and TRBJ2-1; TRBD1 is a possible D gene (7 bases). Looked up from germline, CDR1 is SGHRS and CDR2 is YFSETQ. CDR3 length equals 18 residues. The V and J ends lost 4 bases and 4 bases respectively, with 24 bases between them.